These 25 T cell receptor beta chains were sequenced from one sample in a study of CD8 T cell repertoires and HIV-1 epitope variants (dated by TCRdb to 2020 to 2021). Library creation used the immunoSEQ multiplex PCR assay. TCRdb obtained this table from immuneACCESS and retained in-frame rearrangements with V and J assigned. These tables miss some clones; where compared with another copy, unresolved V genes account for less than half of the shortfall, and the remainder is unexplained. The sample includes about 4,900 clones, with over 50% observed a single time. Roughly 45% of the sample lies in the top ten. No antigen has been identified for these receptors. What was sequenced was cultured CD8+ T cells derived from PBMCs. The receptors derive from a male donor with HIV.

The chain recombines TRBV5-1 with TRBJ2-7; TRBD1 matches at 11 bases. With V trimmed by 0 bases and J by 6 bases, 8 bases remained unmatched. The germline V gene has CDR1 SGHRS and CDR2 YFSETQ. The length of the CDR3 is 16 residues. CDR3 in DNA: TGCGCCAGCAGCTTGGATGGGGACAGGGGGGTGGGCGAGCAGTACTTC. This sequence encodes CASSLDGDRGVGEQYF.

The chain is built from TRBV4-1 and TRBJ2-3; TRBD2 might be the D (6 bases). The CDR3 is 16 amino acids. From germline, CDR1 is MGHRA and CDR2 YSYEKL. Trimming stripped 5 bases from V and 0 bases from J, with 15 bases between. CDR3 region: CASSAEGTPSTDTQYF. The CDR3, as DNA: TGCGCCAGCAGCGCCGAGGGGACTCCTAGCACAGATACGCAGTATTTT.

The chain joins TRBV5-5 to TRBJ2-7; 8 bases are a match to TRBD1. Germline V gene lookup returns CDR1 SGHKS and CDR2 YYEKEE (reference sequence). V was clipped by 0 bases and J by 2 bases; unmatched bases: 4. The CDR3 spans 15 residues. The CDR3 reads CASSLGAGGPYEQYF. CDR3 DNA: TGTGCCAGCAGCTTGGGAGCAGGGGGCCCCTACGAGCAGTACTTC. The complete variable domain, with remaining parts taken from reference TRBV5-5 and TRBJ2-7, reads DAGVTQSPTHLIKTRGQQVTLRCSPISGHKSVSWYQQVLGQGPQFIFQYYEKEERGRGNFPDRFSARQFPNYSSELNVNALLLGDSALYLCASSLGAGGPYEQYFGPGTRLTVT.

The V gene is TRBV13, the J gene TRBJ1-3; 12 positions agree with TRBD1. Germline trimming cut 7 bases from V and 0 bases from J; bases unmatched to any gene: 7. The CDR3 extends over 17 amino acids. Germline V lookup: CDR1 PRHDT, CDR2 FYEKMQ (reference sequence). The CDR3 loop is CASTTRDRGLSGNTIYF. DNA of the CDR3: TGTGCCAGCACCACACGGGACAGGGGGCTCTCTGGAAACACCATATATTTT.

This clone was recorded only once. The gene calls are TRBV11-3 and TRBJ2-7, with TRBD2 identical over 8 bases. This CDR3 spans 14 amino acids. CDR1 is SGHNT and CDR2 is YENEEA in the germline V gene. V trimming: 1 base; J trimming: 5 bases; junction bases outside the gene matches: 4. The CDR3 nucleotides read TGTGCCAGCAGCTTAGCGGGAGGGAGTAACGAGCAGTACTTC. Translated, it gives CASSLAGGSNEQYF.

For the CDR3, the DNA is TGTGCCAGCAGCTCGACCCTGAGAGGACAGGGTATCTACGAGCAGTACTTC. Protein product: CASSSTLRGQGIYEQYF. V usage is TRBV7-9 and J usage is TRBJ2-7, with 8 bases matching TRBD1. V gave up 4 bases and J gave up 3 bases; unmatched junction bases: 14. CDR1 is SEHNR, CDR2 FQNEAQ, per germline (reference sequence). The CDR3 sequence is 17 residues long.

The chain links TRBV10-3 to TRBJ1-3, with a tentative D call TRBD1 (5 bases). Trimming left V 11 bases short and J 4 bases short, with 15 bases between. Germline CDR1 reads ENHRY; CDR2 reads SYGVKD. The CDR3 loop spans 13 amino acids. The CDR3, as DNA: TGTGCCTCTGCCCTCGGGGCCGGAAACACCATATATTTT. Amino acids: CASALGAGNTIYF.

The rearrangement uses TRBV28 and TRBJ2-1, with 10 bases that match TRBD2. CDR3 length: 15 residues. V shed 1 base, J shed 7 bases, and the junction held 4 bases outside the gene matches. The germline V gene encodes CDR1 MDHEN and CDR2 SYDVKM. Here the CDR3 DNA reads TGTGCCAGCAGTTTATTCAGCGGGGGGGCAAATGAGCAGTTCTTC. This sequence encodes CASSLFSGGANEQFF.

For the CDR3, the DNA is TGTGCCAGCAGCGGCTCGGAAGGGGGTCTCTACGAGCAGTACTTC. Its translation is CASSGSEGGLYEQYF. This rearrangement joins TRBV7-2 to TRBJ2-7; D possibly corresponds to TRBD1 (6 bases). V was clipped by 5 bases and J by 3 bases, with 17 bases between them. Germline CDR1 reads SGHTA; CDR2 reads FQGNSA. CDR3 length equals 15 residues.

This clone is categorized as medium-sized. The gene calls are TRBV6-1 and TRBJ2-2, with TRBD1 as a possible D gene (5 bases). Germline CDR1 reads MNHNS; CDR2 reads SASEGT. V gave up 0 bases and J gave up 1 base, with 6 bases separating them. The CDR3 length is 15 residues. DNA for the CDR3: TGTGCCAGCAGTGAAGCAGGGGAGAACACCGGGGAGCTGTTTTTT. Translation gives CASSEAGENTGELFF.

V and J are TRBV12-5 and TRBJ2-2; TRBD1 or TRBD2 may be the D gene (6 bases each). The CDR3 contains 15 residues. The V end lost 4 bases, the J end lost 4 bases, and 13 bases lay between the germline ends. From germline, CDR1 is LGHNT and CDR2 FRNRAP. CDR3 sequence (DNA): TGTGCTAGTGGTTCCACCTCGGGGGCCACCGGGGAGCTGTTTTTT. It encodes CASGSTSGATGELFF.

This clone was seen just once. The chain couples TRBV4-3 to TRBJ1-2, with no clear D. V gave up 0 bases and J gave up 5 bases, with 16 bases separating them. This CDR3 is 16 amino acids long. From germline, CDR1 is LGHNA and CDR2 YSLEER. CDR3 bases: TGCGCCAGCAGCCAAGATCTGGGTAACGGCGCGTATGGCTACACCTTC. This sequence encodes CASSQDLGNGAYGYTF.

The V gene is TRBV30, the J gene TRBJ1-2; D may be TRBD1 (5 bases). CDR3 length: 15 residues. Germline CDR1 is GTSNPN and CDR2 is SVGIG (reference sequence). V lost 2 bases, J lost 4 bases, and 17 bases lay in between. CDR3 nucleotide sequence: TGTGCCTGGAGTCCGACGGGGGGGGATTCCTATGGCTACACCTTC. Its protein is CAWSPTGGDSYGYTF. Complete variable domain (other parts from reference TRBV30 and TRBJ1-2): SQTIHQWPATLVQPVGSPLSLECTVEGTSNPNLYWYRQAAGRGLQLLFYSVGIGQISSEVPQNLSASRPQDRQFILSSKKLLLSDSGFYLCAWSPTGGDSYGYTFGSGTRLTVV.

The chain has TRBV19 and TRBJ2-5; possible D gene TRBD2, 6 bases. This CDR3 has 15 amino acids. Per germline, CDR1 LNHDA and CDR2 SQIVND (reference sequence). The ends were cut back, 3 bases at V and 2 bases at J, with 13 bases in the middle. CDR3 residues: CASSIASGTQETQYF. The CDR3 DNA sequence: TGTGCCAGTAGTATCGCCTCAGGGACTCAAGAGACCCAGTACTTC.

The gene calls are TRBV19 and TRBJ2-2; the match to TRBD1 covers 10 bases. Germline assignment: CDR1 LNHDA and CDR2 SQIVND (reference sequence). V dropped 5 bases and J dropped 7; count of bases not matched to a gene: 10. This CDR3 spans 16 amino acids. As DNA, the CDR3 is TGTGCCAGTAGTGCCCTCGGGGGGACAGGGGTCGGGGAGCTGTTTTTT. Translation gives CASSALGGTGVGELFF.

The V gene is TRBV6-5, the J gene TRBJ2-3; no clear D. CDR1 is MNHEY, CDR2 SVGAGI, per germline. Trimming removed 0 bases from V and 1 base from J, with 11 bases in between. CDR3 size: 16 residues. CDR3 in amino acids: CASSYSTDPRTDTQYF. CDR3 DNA: TGTGCCAGCAGTTACTCTACGGACCCTCGCACAGATACGCAGTATTTT.

This clone turned up a few times. The V and J genes are TRBV7-9 and TRBJ1-1; 10 nucleotides match TRBD1. V shed 5 bases and J 7 bases; nucleotides not matched to a gene: 10. The CDR3 contains 15 residues. Per germline, CDR1 SEHNR and CDR2 FQNEAQ (reference sequence). The CDR3 DNA sequence: TGTGCCAGCAGCCAATCGACAGGGGGCGGCTATGAAGCTTTCTTT. Encoded protein: CASSQSTGGGYEAFF. Full variable domain (remainder filled in from reference TRBV7-9 and TRBJ1-1): DTGVSQNPRHKITKRGQNVTFRCDPISEHNRLYWYRQTLGQGPEFLTYFQNEAQLEKSRLLSDRFSAERPKGSFSTLEIQRTEQGDSAMYLCASSQSTGGGYEAFFGQGTRLTVV.

The chain joins TRBV29-1 to TRBJ2-7; TRBD1 matches 8 bases. CDR3 size: 12 residues. In germline, CDR1 is SQVTM, CDR2 ANQGSEA. V lost 8 bases, J lost 3 bases, and 6 bases stayed unmatched. This CDR3 reads CSPGGSFYEQYF. The CDR3 DNA follows: TGCAGCCCAGGGGGCTCCTTCTACGAGCAGTACTTC.

V and J are TRBV4-3 and TRBJ1-2, with D uncertain. V lost 4 bases, J lost 7 bases, and 13 bases lay in between. The CDR3 runs to 13 residues. Germline V gene lookup returns CDR1 LGHNA and CDR2 YSLEER. The CDR3, as DNA: TGCGCCAGCAGCCGAACGCAGGAATCTGGCTACACCTTC. As protein: CASSRTQESGYTF.

The chain is built from TRBV6-5 and TRBJ2-2; 7 bases match TRBD2. The CDR3 is made up of 15 amino acids. Trimming cost V 6 bases and J 4 bases; bases outside gene matches: 8. In germline, CDR1 is MNHEY, CDR2 SVGAGI. The CDR3 here is CASRLGGTATGELFF. CDR3 sequence (DNA): TGTGCCAGCAGGTTGGGGGGGACGGCCACCGGGGAGCTGTTTTTT.

The J gene is TRBJ1-1, the V gene TRBV6-1; 10 bases map to TRBD1. Trimming cost V 2 bases and J 7 bases; bases outside gene matches: 10. CDR1 is MNHNS and CDR2 is SASEGT in the germline V gene. The CDR3 loop spans 16 amino acids. The CDR3: CASSENGLTGGDEAFF. The DNA of the CDR3 is TGTGCCAGCAGTGAAAATGGGTTGACAGGGGGCGATGAAGCTTTCTTT.

The sample holds a few counts of this clone. The chain combines TRBV4-1 with TRBJ1-2; a weak D match, TRBD1 (5 bases). The germline CDR1 and CDR2 sequences are MGHRA and YSYEKL. Trimming left V 1 base short and J 2 bases short, with 11 bases between. This CDR3 region has 15 residues. The CDR3 is CASSQVPTENYGYTF. The CDR3 bases are TGCGCCAGCAGCCAAGTCCCGACAGAGAACTATGGCTACACCTTC.

This chain connects TRBV9 to TRBJ1-3; TRBD1 might be the D (6 bases). This CDR3 contains 15 residues. Germline CDR1 SGDLS, CDR2 YYNGEE. V lost 5 bases and J 0 bases, leaving 12 bases between the germline ends. The DNA of the CDR3 is TGTGCCAGCAGTGCTACAGGGAGCTCTGGAAACACCATATATTTT. It codes for CASSATGSSGNTIYF.

This clone is a singleton in its sample. The rearrangement uses TRBV19 and TRBJ2-1; TRBD2 might be the D (5 bases). Germline values: CDR1 LNHDA, CDR2 SQIVND (reference sequence). Trimming removed 9 bases at V and 0 bases at J, with 12 bases between. CDR3 length: 14 residues. This CDR3 reads CASREGSSYNEQFF. The CDR3, as DNA: TGTGCCAGCCGGGAAGGGAGCTCCTACAATGAGCAGTTCTTC.

The gene calls are TRBV2 and TRBJ2-5; unclear D gene. The CDR3 consists of 12 residues. Germline V gives CDR1 SNHLY, CDR2 FYNNEI. V lost 3 bases, J lost 5 bases, and 7 bases lay in between. The CDR3 nucleotides are TGTGCCAGCAGTGATACCCCCGAGACCCAGTACTTC. It yields the protein CASSDTPETQYF.